The sequence of this T cell receptor (beta chain) was determined in a study of cytomegalovirus exposure and HLA in healthy donors. The study, taken as a whole, reports: For TCR beta chains, V- and J-gene trimming was later linked to a missense DCLRE1C variant.

Trimming cost V 5 bases and J 7 bases; bases outside gene matches: 11. This CDR3 is built from 14 residues. Germline-derived CDR1 and CDR2 are SEHNR and FQNEAQ (reference sequence). Regarding this clone: The antigen is undetermined.

PCR primers comprised 60 Vbeta and 13 Jbeta primers. Generated by immunoSEQ multiplex PCR, the TCRdb table keeps only in-frame clones and is missing some. The sample includes under 200,000 clones, 75% of them seen just once. Material for sequencing was PBMCs. The sequence derives from a woman in her forties or fifties in good health and CMV-seropositive. V gene TRBV7-9 combines with J gene TRBJ2-7, with TRBD1 matching 7 bases. Here the CDR3 DNA reads TGTGCCAGCAGCCCCTCTGGACAGGCCGGAGAGCAGTACTTC. Protein: CASSPSGQAGEQYF.